Shown below are 30 T cell receptor beta chains from a single sample sequenced in a study of graft-versus-host responses after intestinal transplantation (dated by TCRdb to the early 2020s). The method behind the library was the immunoSEQ multiplex PCR assay. As stored in TCRdb, this immuneACCESS dataset retains in-frame rearrangements with V and J assigned. A fraction of the clones does not appear; measured against another copy, unresolved V genes explain less than half of the discrepancy, and the remainder lacks a known reason. A total of about 19,000 clones appear in this sample, over 75% of them only once. Clones ranked in the top ten supply approximately 2% of the sample. The sample in question was PBMCs, obtained roughly 54 weeks after transplant. Receptor source: a human patient who received an intestinal transplant, so some T cells may come from the graft donor.

The rearrangement joins TRBV28 to TRBJ2-7; D assignment may be TRBD1 or TRBD2 (5 bases each). The CDR3 covers 17 residues. Germline V gene data show CDR1 as MDHEN and CDR2 as SYDVKM. The V gene lost 1 base and the J gene lost 0 bases, with 16 bases spanning the gap. CDR3 amino acids: CASSLFFGAVSSYEQYF. The DNA for the CDR3 is TGTGCCAGCAGTTTATTTTTCGGGGCAGTTAGCTCCTACGAGCAGTACTTC.

The V and J genes are TRBV5-1 and TRBJ2-5; 8 positions match TRBD2. The trim removed 0 bases at V and 2 bases at J, leaving 3 bases unmatched. Germline CDR1 and CDR2: SGHRS and YFSETQ. The CDR3 runs to 15 residues. The CDR3: CASSLEAGEQETQYF. The CDR3 DNA reads as TGCGCCAGCAGCTTGGAAGCGGGAGAACAAGAGACCCAGTACTTC.

The sample holds one count of this clone. The rearrangement links TRBV2 to TRBJ1-1; no clear D gene. Germline V gene sequence: CDR1 SNHLY, CDR2 FYNNEI. This CDR3 has 11 residues. V gave up 6 bases and J gave up 7 bases, with 9 bases separating them. CDR3 amino acids: CASRSAVEAFF. The DNA for the CDR3 is TGTGCCAGCAGGAGTGCGGTTGAAGCTTTCTTT.

The chain is built from TRBV6-1 and TRBJ2-7; 10 bases are a match to TRBD2. J lost 2 bases, V lost 2 bases, and 21 bases had no gene match. CDR3 size: 21 residues. From germline, CDR1 is MNHNS and CDR2 SASEGT. DNA for the CDR3: TGTGCCAGCAGTGAAAGGATGGGAGCGGGACTAGCGCTTACTATTACCTACGAGCAGTACTTC. Translated, it gives CASSERMGAGLALTITYEQYF.

Concerning this clone itself: Other DNA sequences in this specimen translate into the identical CDR3. Here the CDR3 reads CASSPSGLAGGPEKTQYF. CDR3 DNA sequence: TGTGCCAGCAGTCCTTCGGGACTAGCGGGAGGGCCGGAAAAGACCCAGTACTTC. The chain has TRBV28 and TRBJ2-5; 16 positions match TRBD2. The CDR3 sequence is 18 residues long. The junction had 12 bases not matched to a gene; V was cut back by 5 bases and J by 6 bases. Germline CDR1 and CDR2: MDHEN and SYDVKM.

This clone was found once. The V call is TRBV2, the J call TRBJ2-3; 15 bases align to TRBD2. Germline CDR1 and CDR2: SNHLY and FYNNEI. Trimming removed 8 bases from V and 6 bases from J; junction bases left unmatched: 6. The CDR3 has 15 residues. The CDR3 DNA sequence: TGTGCCAGCCGAGGACTAGCGGGGGGGCCGGATACGCAGTATTTT. It translates to CASRGLAGGPDTQYF.

The chain combines TRBV6-1 with TRBJ1-6, with 11 bases matching TRBD1. V lost 6 bases to trimming and J lost 7 bases; unmatched junction nucleotides: 2. The germline V gene encodes CDR1 MNHNS and CDR2 SASEGT. The CDR3 has 14 residues. The DNA for the CDR3 is TGTGCCAGCAGCGGACAGGGGGCAAATTCACCCCTCCACTTT. Its translation is CASSGQGANSPLHF.

This clone was seen once. The rearrangement joins TRBV25-1 to TRBJ1-2; D uncertain. The CDR3 covers 17 residues. From germline, CDR1 is MGHDK and CDR2 SYGVNS. Trimming shortened V by 5 bases and J by 4 bases, and 23 bases separated the two germline ends. As DNA, the CDR3 is TGTGCCAGCAGTTCAAAGTCAGGACTGGTAAAGACCTATGGCTACACCTTC. This gives the protein CASSSKSGLVKTYGYTF.

This chain's CDR3 is CASSYSIGDYEQYF. The CDR3 region has the DNA TGTGCCAGCAGTTACTCGATCGGAGATTACGAGCAGTACTTC. The chain couples TRBV6-9 to TRBJ2-7; no definite D call. Looked up from germline, CDR1 is MNHGY and CDR2 is SVAAGI. V dropped 3 bases and J dropped 4 bases, with 13 bases sitting between them. The CDR3 covers 14 residues.

This chain links TRBV2 with TRBJ2-5; 9 bases align to TRBD2. Per germline, CDR1 SNHLY and CDR2 FYNNEI. This CDR3 region has 19 residues. Unmatched junction bases numbered 18, after V lost 5 bases and J lost 2 bases. The CDR3 is CASSPTPGTSNPTQETQYF. The CDR3 region has the DNA TGTGCCAGCAGTCCCACCCCCGGGACTAGCAACCCTACGCAAGAGACCCAGTACTTC.

Only one count was recorded for this clone. The chain uses TRBV2 and TRBJ2-7; D ambiguous. Trimming took 8 bases from V and 2 from J, leaving 13 bases between them. CDR3 length equals 13 residues. The germline V gene encodes CDR1 SNHLY and CDR2 FYNNEI. CDR3 DNA sequence: TGTGCCAGCCTGGTGGCAGGTACCTACGAGCAGTACTTC. Translating it yields CASLVAGTYEQYF.

Only a few counts were recorded for this clone. V usage is TRBV15 and J usage is TRBJ2-3; 8 bases fit TRBD2. The germline CDR1 and CDR2 sequences are LNHNV and YYDKDF (reference sequence). V lost 0 bases to trimming and J lost 4 bases; unmatched junction nucleotides: 3. The CDR3 has 15 residues. CDR3 residues: CATSRESGGPDTQYF. The CDR3 DNA is TGTGCCACCAGCAGAGAGTCGGGAGGGCCAGATACGCAGTATTTT.

The chain has TRBV28 and TRBJ2-1, with a tentative D call TRBD1 (5 bases). V was cut by 4 bases and J by 3 bases, with 13 bases left in between. Germline CDR1 is MDHEN and CDR2 is SYDVKM. The CDR3 sequence is 15 residues long. The CDR3 region is CASSWDQGSYNEQFF. CDR3 nucleotides: TGTGCCAGCAGTTGGGATCAGGGCAGCTACAATGAGCAGTTCTTC.

The rearrangement links TRBV9 to TRBJ1-1; D is undetermined. Germline CDR1 is SGDLS and CDR2 is YYNGEE. The CDR3 is 13 amino acids. Trimming pared 4 bases from V and 1 base from J, leaving 8 bases between. CDR3 residues: CASSFGRNTEAFF. CDR3 coding DNA: TGTGCCAGCAGCTTCGGACGGAACACTGAAGCTTTCTTT.

The chain combines TRBV13 with TRBJ1-6; D is undetermined. V was shortened by 3 bases and J by 3 bases, with 6 bases between the two germline ends. The CDR3 consists of 14 residues. Germline V lookup: CDR1 PRHDT, CDR2 FYEKMQ (reference sequence). CDR3: CASSFRGYNSPLHF. CDR3 nucleotides: TGTGCCAGCAGCTTCCGGGGCTATAATTCACCCCTCCACTTT.

The chain couples TRBV7-3 to TRBJ2-2; no reliable D call. Germline-derived CDR1 and CDR2 are SGHTA and FQGTGA. The CDR3 consists of 15 residues. Trimming removed 0 bases from V and 6 bases from J, with 11 bases in between. The CDR3: CASSLTPGYPGELFF. In nucleotides, the CDR3 is TGTGCCAGCAGCTTAACCCCTGGGTATCCCGGGGAGCTGTTTTTT.

V usage is TRBV19 and J usage is TRBJ2-5, with 11 bases fitting TRBD1. The J call is in doubt because the DNA end fits TRBJ2-7 better. The CDR3 has 14 amino acids. Germline CDR1 reads LNHDA; CDR2 reads SQIVND (reference sequence). The CDR3 region is CASRDRGHSYEQYF. The CDR3 DNA is TGTGCCAGTAGGGACAGGGGGCACTCCTACGAGCAGTACTTC.

The rearrangement joins TRBV13 to TRBJ2-3, with 8 bases that match TRBD2. The V and J ends lost 5 bases and 1 base, in that order; junction bases with no gene match: 2. CDR1 PRHDT and CDR2 FYEKMQ come from the germline V gene (reference sequence). The CDR3 is 14 amino acids. The CDR3 sequence is CASSMTSGTDTQYF. CDR3 DNA: TGTGCCAGCAGCATGACTAGCGGCACAGATACGCAGTATTTT.

This rearrangement joins TRBV4-2 to TRBJ2-3; 7 bases line up with TRBD2. The CDR3 spans 16 residues. The V gene's germline CDR1 is LGHNA and CDR2 YNFKEQ. V dropped 0 bases and J dropped 3; count of bases not matched to a gene: 6. CDR3 coding DNA: TGTGCCAGCAGCCAAGATCGTCGCGGGGGAACAGATACGCAGTATTTT. Protein: CASSQDRRGGTDTQYF.

This clone turned up a few times. The V and J genes are TRBV7-3 and TRBJ2-1, with D possibly called TRBD1 or TRBD2 (5 bases each). The CDR3 loop spans 13 amino acids. Between the trimmed V and J ends, which lost 5 bases and 3 bases, there was a span of 8 bases. Germline values: CDR1 SGHTA, CDR2 FQGTGA. The CDR3 reads CASSRDLYNEQFF. The CDR3 DNA follows: TGTGCCAGCAGCAGGGACCTCTACAATGAGCAGTTCTTC.

The chain links TRBV10-3 to TRBJ2-3; D not certain. Germline-derived CDR1 and CDR2 are ENHRY and SYGVKD. This CDR3 comprises 15 residues. The V and J ends lost 3 bases and 0 bases respectively, with 10 bases between them. The CDR3 nucleotides read TGTGCCATCAGTGATACTGGCTCTAGCACAGATACGCAGTATTTT. Its protein is CAISDTGSSTDTQYF.

The genes are TRBV6-1 and TRBJ2-3, with 11 nucleotides matching TRBD2. The germline V gene has CDR1 MNHNS and CDR2 SASEGT. V shed 0 bases, J shed 3 bases, and the junction held 11 bases outside the gene matches. There are 19 residues in the CDR3. The CDR3 region has the DNA TGTGCCAGCAGTGAAGCAATTCCTCTAGCGGGAGGAGGAACAGATACGCAGTATTTT. Translated: CASSEAIPLAGGGTDTQYF.

The CDR3 spells CASSLGQGAETQYF. CDR3 in DNA: TGTGCCAGCAGCTTAGGACAGGGGGCAGAGACCCAGTACTTC. The rearrangement uses TRBV7-2 and TRBJ2-5, with TRBD1 matching over 10 bases. CDR1 and CDR2 (germline): SGHTA, FQGNSA. V gave up 1 base and J gave up 4 bases; unmatched junction bases: 0. The CDR3 runs 14 residues.

This rearrangement joins TRBV5-1 to TRBJ1-2; 9 positions agree with TRBD1. CDR1 is SGHRS, CDR2 YFSETQ, per germline. The J segment lost 7 bases and the V segment lost 4 bases, leaving 8 bases of the junction unmatched. The CDR3 extends over 14 amino acids. CDR3 nucleotide sequence: TGCGCCAGCAGCCCGGGACAGGGCCAGGGTGGCTACACCTTC. Amino acids: CASSPGQGQGGYTF.

The chain combines TRBV6-6 with TRBJ1-4; no definite D call. V was cut by 9 bases and J by 5 bases, with 13 bases left in between. Looked up from germline, CDR1 is MNHNY and CDR2 is SVGAGI (reference sequence). The CDR3 spans 13 residues. CDR3 residues: CASLGFRNEKLFF. CDR3 nucleotide sequence: TGTGCCAGTCTAGGGTTCAGGAATGAAAAACTGTTTTTT.

This chain connects TRBV6-1 to TRBJ1-5; perhaps TRBD1 as D (6 bases). The germline V and J ends were trimmed by 2 bases and 8 bases, with 13 bases remaining between them. CDR3 length equals 14 residues. Germline V gene data show CDR1 as MNHNS and CDR2 as SASEGT. DNA of the CDR3: TGTGCCAGCAGTGAACAACAGGGAGGGAAGCCCCAGCATTTT. Its translation: CASSEQQGGKPQHF.

The rearrangement joins TRBV5-1 to TRBJ2-7, with a weak D call TRBD1 (6 bases). V shed 4 bases and J shed 7 bases, with 18 bases lying between them. The CDR3 sequence is 14 residues long. Germline-derived CDR1 and CDR2 are SGHRS and YFSETQ. The CDR3 reads CASSPRETGQEQYF. The CDR3 DNA sequence: TGCGCCAGCAGCCCCCGGGAAACAGGGCAAGAGCAGTACTTC.

The rearrangement joins TRBV2 to TRBJ1-5, with D perhaps matching TRBD1 (5 bases). V was clipped by 2 bases and J by 1 base, with 12 bases between them. Germline V gene sequence: CDR1 SNHLY, CDR2 FYNNEI. This CDR3 contains 16 residues. The CDR3 nucleotides are TGTGCCAGCAGTGAATTTGGGGGACTCAGCAATCAGCCCCAGCATTTT. It encodes CASSEFGGLSNQPQHF.

The gene calls are TRBV27 and TRBJ1-5, with TRBD1 matching over 7 bases. V gave up 7 bases and J gave up 0 bases; unmatched junction bases: 9. Germline V gene lookup returns CDR1 MNHEY and CDR2 SMNVEV (reference sequence). CDR3 length: 16 amino acids. Written as DNA, the CDR3 is TGTGCCAGCAAAAGACAGGGATATCATAGCAATCAGCCCCAGCATTTT. It is translated as CASKRQGYHSNQPQHF.

CDR3 region: CATSSGSQETQYF. The CDR3 DNA follows: TGTGCCACCAGCAGCGGCAGCCAAGAGACCCAGTACTTC. The chain links TRBV15 to TRBJ2-5, with D unclear. V shed 3 bases and J shed 1 base, with 6 bases lying between them. CDR1 LNHNV and CDR2 YYDKDF come from the germline V gene (reference sequence). CDR3 length equals 13 residues.